This TCR beta chain was identified during a study of blood T cell repertoires in COVID-19. About the study: PBMCs, B-cell-depleted T cells, or T cells were the source of the cDNA or gDNA that made up the material.

The CDR3 spans 17 residues. The V end lost 0 bases, the J end lost 1 base, and 15 bases lay between the germline ends. In germline, CDR1 is MNHNS, CDR2 SASEGT. Original methodology: How many nucleated cells were present was estimated from reference gene primer amplification. Some clones are missing from TCRdb's copy, which holds only in-frame ones; the method was immunoSEQ multiplex PCR. V, J and clone size are taken as reported in that table, and D and trimming were inferred from the DNA itself. The table records about 300,000 clones, 85% to 90% of them present only once. The study assigned cohorts using participant-reported clinical history. The study counted Cohort 3 donors as recovered given two negative PCRs, clearance, or symptom resolution.

The receptor was isolated from a man between 25 and 39 years old who had recovered from COVID-19. This chain connects TRBV6-1 to TRBJ1-1; D not resolved. What was sequenced was PBMCs or T cells enriched from blood (not recorded which). The CDR3 nucleotides are TGTGCCAGCAGTGAAGCCCTGCAGGCAAACTCGAACACTGAAGCTTTCTTT. The encoded protein is CASSEALQANSNTEAFF.